This passage covers 21 T cell receptor beta chains from one sample sequenced in a study of T cells in Graves' hyperthyroidism and ophthalmopathy. TCR beta CDR3 sequences were amplified from RNA transcripts. Primed by the HTBI set, a first-round RT-PCR was run on the TCR CDR3. MiXCR, applied by TCRdb to the multiplex PCR reads, yields one record per CDR3 protein. Among 700,000 to 950,000 distinct CDR3 sequences listed, around a third were seen once. Sequencing was done on a sample of blood. These receptor sequences come from a woman in her thirties or forties with Graves' hyperthyroidism.

This rearrangement joins TRBV7-8 to TRBJ2-2; maybe TRBD1 (6 bases). Trimming took off 5 bases at V and 4 bases at J, with 17 bases between the two ends. The CDR3 is 16 residues long. Germline V gene data show CDR1 as SGHVS and CDR2 as FQNEAQ. The chain's CDR3 is CASSMRGKASTGELFF. As DNA, the CDR3 is TGTGCCAGCAGCATGAGGGGGAAAGCGAGCACCGGGGAGCTGTTTTTT.

The chain joins TRBV19 to TRBJ1-2, with 7 positions matching TRBD1. Germline trimming cut 6 bases from V and 4 bases from J; bases unmatched to any gene: 11. Germline CDR1 reads LNHDA; CDR2 reads SQIVND (reference sequence). The CDR3 extends over 15 amino acids. CDR3 amino acids: CASRTRQGPPYGYTF. CDR3 DNA sequence: TGTGCCAGTAGAACACGACAGGGTCCCCCCTATGGCTACACCTTC.

The chain combines TRBV7-9 with TRBJ2-5; 11 bases are shared with TRBD2. The CDR3 sequence is 16 residues long. Trimming removed 6 bases from V and 0 bases from J; junction bases left unmatched: 6. Germline loops: CDR1 SEHNR, CDR2 FQNEAQ (reference sequence). This CDR3 reads CASSSTTSGDQETQYF. DNA of the CDR3: TGTGCCAGCAGTTCGACGACTAGCGGGGACCAAGAGACCCAGTACTTC. Drawing the rest from reference TRBV7-9 and TRBJ2-5, the complete variable domain is DTGVSQNPRHKITKRGQNVTFRCDPISEHNRLYWYRQTLGQGPEFLTYFQNEAQLEKSRLLSDRFSAERPKGSFSTLEIQRTEQGDSAMYLCASSSTTSGDQETQYFGPGTRLLVL.

Comment on this clonotype: This may stem from a read error, because a much larger clone lies one nucleotide away. The rearrangement uses TRBV19 and TRBJ1-2, with D hard to call. This CDR3 is built from 13 residues. Per the germline V gene, CDR1 is LNHDA and CDR2 is SQIVND (reference sequence). For the CDR3, the DNA is TGTGCCGGTAGTACCGGGTCCTACTATGGCTACACCTTC. This translates into CAGSTGSYYGYTF. Looking up the rest from reference TRBV19 and TRBJ1-2 gives the full variable domain: DGGITQSPKYLFRKEGQNVTLSCEQNLNHDAMYWYRQDPGQGLRLIYYSQIVNDFQKGDIAEGYSVSREKKESFPLTVTSAQKNPTAFYLCAGSTGSYYGYTFGSGTRLTVV.

The V call is TRBV7-2, the J call TRBJ2-1; D ambiguous. Trimming pared 3 bases from V and 15 bases from J, leaving 15 bases between. The CDR3 spans 12 residues. Germline values: CDR1 SGHTA, CDR2 FQGNSA. CDR3 in DNA: TGTGCCAGCAGCTTTTCTTCCTACGATCGGTTCTTC. Translation: CASSFSSYDRFF.

Ten or more counts support this clonotype. This chain joins TRBV7-2 and TRBJ1-5; no definite D call. Germline-derived CDR1 and CDR2 are SGHTA and FQGNSA. The CDR3 runs 15 residues. Deletions cut 3 bases from V and 3 bases from J, with 12 bases between. The CDR3 DNA reads TGTGCCAGCAGCTTGGTTTGGCAGGTCAATCAGCCCCAGCATTTT. Its translation: CASSLVWQVNQPQHF.

The CDR3 region is CSARETDTQYF. CDR3 nucleotide sequence: TGCAGTGCTAGAGAAACAGATACGCAGTATTTT. V usage is TRBV20-1 and J usage is TRBJ2-3; D is ambiguous. Looked up from germline, CDR1 is DFQATT and CDR2 is SNEGSKA (reference sequence). This CDR3 is 11 amino acids long. V lost 0 bases, J lost 3 bases, and 1 base lay in between.

This clonotype came up many times. The chain uses TRBV2 and TRBJ2-7, with TRBD1 identical over 7 bases. The ends lost 7 bases at V and 0 bases at J; junction bases unmatched: 6. CDR3 size: 14 residues. The germline V gene encodes CDR1 SNHLY and CDR2 FYNNEI. In DNA form, the CDR3 reads TGTGCCAGCAAAAAACAGGGGCCCTCCTACGAGCAGTACTTC. It codes for CASKKQGPSYEQYF.

J is TRBJ2-5 and V is TRBV7-9; a possible D gene is TRBD1 (6 bases). With 4 bases removed from V and 7 bases from J, the gap between germline ends came to 16 bases. CDR3 length: 14 amino acids. Germline V lookup: CDR1 SEHNR, CDR2 FQNEAQ (reference sequence). In DNA, the CDR3 is TGTGCCAGCAGCTCCACAGGGCTAGGGGGGACCCAGTACTTC. The encoded protein is CASSSTGLGGTQYF.

This clonotype has just a few counts. The V gene is TRBV12-3 or TRBV12-4, the J gene TRBJ2-7; TRBD1 agrees at 9 bases. The trim removed 6 bases at V and 6 bases at J, leaving 6 bases unmatched. The CDR3 sequence is 13 residues long. The CDR3 loop reads CASSPQGAIEQYF. The DNA of the CDR3 is TGTGCCAGCAGCCCACAGGGGGCTATCGAGCAGTACTTC.

This sequence joins TRBV10-3 and TRBJ2-2; 8 bases fit TRBD1. CDR1 ENHRY and CDR2 SYGVKD come from the germline V gene. V gave up 11 bases and J gave up 7 bases; unmatched junction bases: 6. This CDR3 has 12 amino acids. The CDR3 DNA sequence: TGTGCCGCCTCGGACAGGGACGGGGAGCTGTTTTTT. Encoded protein: CAASDRDGELFF.

This clonotype has ten or more counts. The chain combines TRBV19 with TRBJ1-5, with no clear D. V gave up 1 base and J gave up 7 bases, with 8 bases separating them. The CDR3 spans 13 residues. The germline gives CDR1 LNHDA, CDR2 SQIVND (reference sequence). CDR3 DNA sequence: TGTGCCAGTAGTATAGCGGCCGAACAGCCCCAGCATTTT. This encodes CASSIAAEQPQHF.

This clonotype was counted only a few times. The rearrangement links TRBV6-6 to TRBJ2-7; a possible D gene is TRBD2 (5 bases). This CDR3 comprises 14 residues. Trimming pared 7 bases from V and 6 bases from J, leaving 19 bases between. Germline CDR1 and CDR2: MNHNY and SVGAGI (reference sequence). CDR3 sequence reads: CASTLPGRGPEQYF. The CDR3 region has the DNA TGTGCCAGCACCCTCCCGGGCCGCGGGCCCGAGCAGTACTTC.

This clonotype has a count of ten or more. V gene TRBV9 combines with J gene TRBJ2-7; D tentatively fits TRBD1 or TRBD2 (5 bases each). The CDR3 runs to 16 residues. Germline loops: CDR1 SGDLS, CDR2 YYNGEE. V was cut by 3 bases and J by 1 base, with 17 bases left in between. CDR3 loop: CASSDPPGTDSYEQYF. CDR3 sequence (DNA): TGTGCCAGCAGCGACCCCCCCGGGACGGATTCCTACGAGCAGTACTTC.

In DNA, the CDR3 is TGTGCCAGCAGCGAGATTGCAACTAATGAAAAACTGTTTTTT. Its protein is CASSEIATNEKLFF. The gene calls are TRBV9 and TRBJ1-4; no reliable D call. This CDR3 is 14 amino acids long. Germline V CDR1 and CDR2: SGDLS, YYNGEE. V was shortened by 3 bases and J by 0 bases, with 6 bases between the two germline ends.

This chain uses TRBV29-1 with TRBJ2-5; possible D gene TRBD2, 6 bases. Trimming shortened V by 4 bases and J by 5 bases, and 17 bases separated the two germline ends. In germline, CDR1 is SQVTM, CDR2 ANQGSEA. CDR3 size: 14 residues. The CDR3: CSVAQGGVLETQYF. The CDR3 coding sequence is TGCAGCGTTGCTCAGGGAGGAGTTCTCGAGACCCAGTACTTC. The full variable domain, rest sourced from reference TRBV29-1 and TRBJ2-5, is SAVISQKPSRDICQRGTSLTIQCQVDSQVTMMFWYRQQPGQSLTLIATANQGSEATYESGFVIDKFPISRPNLTFSTLTVSNMSPEDSSIYLCSVAQGGVLETQYFGPGTRLLVL.

The chain joins TRBV10-3 to TRBJ1-2; tentatively, D is TRBD1 (6 bases). V was trimmed by 10 bases and J by 6 bases, leaving 21 bases between them. The CDR3 is 14 amino acids. Germline loops: CDR1 ENHRY, CDR2 SYGVKD. The CDR3 DNA reads TGTGCCAGCAATATTGACAGGTTGGAGAATGGCTACACCTTC. It is translated as CASNIDRLENGYTF.

V and J are TRBV10-3 and TRBJ2-3, with TRBD2 matching 8 bases. V gave up 5 bases and J gave up 2 bases; unmatched junction bases: 6. The CDR3 covers 15 residues. Germline values: CDR1 ENHRY, CDR2 SYGVKD. The CDR3 nucleotides are TGTGCCATCAGTAGCGGGAGAGATCCCACAGATACGCAGTATTTT. Amino acid sequence: CAISSGRDPTDTQYF.

This chain links TRBV12-3 or TRBV12-4 with TRBJ1-5, with D uncertain. This CDR3 has 15 residues. Trimming removed 3 bases from V and 0 bases from J, with 9 bases in between. CDR3 DNA sequence: TGTGCCAGCAGTTTCGCCCGGGTTAGCAATCAGCCCCAGCATTTT. It translates to CASSFARVSNQPQHF.

Note on this clonotype: A much larger clonotype is one base distant, so this may be a read error. The chain uses TRBV7-2 and TRBJ1-2; tentatively, D is TRBD1 (6 bases). The CDR3 is 12 amino acids. Germline V CDR1 and CDR2: SGHTA, FQGNSA. CDR3 bases: TGTGCCAGCTGGGGGGGGGCGCAGGGCTCCACCTTC. Protein sequence: CASWGGAQGSTF.

The rearrangement links TRBV27 to TRBJ2-7, with TRBD2 matching 11 bases. The CDR3 consists of 15 residues. V shed 7 bases and J 2 bases; nucleotides not matched to a gene: 7. Germline V gene data show CDR1 as MNHEY and CDR2 as SMNVEV (reference sequence). The CDR3 here is CASIKPGLAAYEQYF. The CDR3 nucleotides read TGTGCCAGCATCAAACCGGGACTAGCGGCCTACGAGCAGTACTTC.